The entry below gives a single TCR beta chain sequence along with its context. The antigen remains unidentified. The same CDR3 also results from other DNA sequences found in this sample. The CDR3 length is 11 residues. Trimming took 5 bases from V and 8 from J, leaving 9 bases between them. Germline values: CDR1 SNHLY, CDR2 FYNNEI. The data originate from a study of shared clonotypes between healthy human individuals. Study conclusions and caveats: Even with large depth, rarefaction showed that sorted-subset sequencing was incomplete.

Sequencing used immunoSEQ multiplex PCR; TCRdb keeps in-frame clones, though not all of them. The table includes around 2.5 million clones, 93% detected once. V and J are TRBV2 and TRBJ1-2; maybe TRBD1 (6 bases). This TCR came from a man aged 18 to 30 in good health. Some clones in this sample may be carry-over from other donors' samples. The material sequenced was naive CD4+ T cells from PBMCs. Noted subset: CD45RA+ positively selected. CDR3 sequence (DNA): TGTGCCAGCAGTTACAGGGACGGCTACACCTTC. The encoded protein is CASSYRDGYTF.